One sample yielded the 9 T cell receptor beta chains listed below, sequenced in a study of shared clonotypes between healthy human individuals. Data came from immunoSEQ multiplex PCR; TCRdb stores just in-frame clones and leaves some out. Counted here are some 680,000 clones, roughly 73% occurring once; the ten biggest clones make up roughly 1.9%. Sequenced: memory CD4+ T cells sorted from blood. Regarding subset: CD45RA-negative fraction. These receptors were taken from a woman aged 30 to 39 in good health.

This chain's CDR3 is CASSLYVNNEQFF. The CDR3 DNA follows: TGTGCCAGCAGCTTATATGTCAACAATGAGCAGTTCTTC. The chain uses TRBV7-2 and TRBJ2-1; D is ambiguous. The V gene's germline CDR1 is SGHTA and CDR2 FQGNSA. V lost 2 bases and J 5 bases, leaving 7 bases between the germline ends. This CDR3 region has 13 residues.

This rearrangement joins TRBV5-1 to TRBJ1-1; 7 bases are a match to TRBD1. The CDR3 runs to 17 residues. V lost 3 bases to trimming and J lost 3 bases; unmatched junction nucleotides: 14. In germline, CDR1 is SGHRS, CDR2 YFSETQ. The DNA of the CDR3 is TGCGCCAGCAGCTCCTACAGGGGCGCGCGACGGGACACTGAAGCTTTCTTT. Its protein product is CASSSYRGARRDTEAFF.

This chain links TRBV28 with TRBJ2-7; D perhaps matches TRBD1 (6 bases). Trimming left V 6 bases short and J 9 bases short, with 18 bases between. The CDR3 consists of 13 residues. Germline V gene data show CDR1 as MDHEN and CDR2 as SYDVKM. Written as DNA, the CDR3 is TGTGCCAGCAGGACCGGGACACCTAGTAGGCAGTACTTC. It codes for CASRTGTPSRQYF. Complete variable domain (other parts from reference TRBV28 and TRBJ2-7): DVKVTQSSRYLVKRTGEKVFLECVQDMDHENMFWYRQDPGLGLRLIYFSYDVKMKEKGDIPEGYSVSREKKERFSLILESASTNQTSMYLCASRTGTPSRQYFGPGTRLTVT.

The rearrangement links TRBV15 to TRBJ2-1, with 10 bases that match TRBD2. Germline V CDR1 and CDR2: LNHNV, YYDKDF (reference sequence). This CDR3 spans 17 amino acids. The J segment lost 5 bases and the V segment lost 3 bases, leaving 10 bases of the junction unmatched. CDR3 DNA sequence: TGTGCCACCAGCAGGAGAATTACTAGCGGGACCAACAATGAGCAGTTCTTC. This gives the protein CATSRRITSGTNNEQFF.

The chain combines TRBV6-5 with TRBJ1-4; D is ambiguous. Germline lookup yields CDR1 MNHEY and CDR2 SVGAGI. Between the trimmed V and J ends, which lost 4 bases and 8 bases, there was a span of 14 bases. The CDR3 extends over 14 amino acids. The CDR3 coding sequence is TGTGCCAGCAGTTCCGGCCTCGGAGGGGAAAAACTGTTTTTT. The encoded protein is CASSSGLGGEKLFF.

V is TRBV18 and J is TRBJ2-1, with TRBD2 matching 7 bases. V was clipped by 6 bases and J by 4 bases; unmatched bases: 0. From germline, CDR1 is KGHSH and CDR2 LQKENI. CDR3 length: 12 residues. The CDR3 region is CASSREYNEQFF. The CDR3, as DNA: TGTGCCAGCTCGCGGGAGTACAATGAGCAGTTCTTC. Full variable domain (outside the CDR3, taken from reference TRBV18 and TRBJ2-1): NAGVMQNPRHLVRRRGQEARLRCSPMKGHSHVYWYRQLPEEGLKFMVYLQKENIIDESGMPKERFSAEFPKEGPSILRIQQVVRGDSAAYFCASSREYNEQFFGPGTRLTVL.

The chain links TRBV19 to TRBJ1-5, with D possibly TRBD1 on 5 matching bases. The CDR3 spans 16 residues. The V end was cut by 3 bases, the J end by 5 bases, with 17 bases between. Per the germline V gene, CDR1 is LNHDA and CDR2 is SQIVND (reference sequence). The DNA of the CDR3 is TGTGCCAGTAGTATCCTTGGGACCCGAGCCGATCAGCCCCAGCATTTT. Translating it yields CASSILGTRADQPQHF.

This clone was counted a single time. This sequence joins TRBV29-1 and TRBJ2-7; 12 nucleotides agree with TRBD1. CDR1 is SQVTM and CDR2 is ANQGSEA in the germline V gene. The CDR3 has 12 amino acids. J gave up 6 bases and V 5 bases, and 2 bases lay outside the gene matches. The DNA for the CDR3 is TGCAGCGTTCGGGACAGGGGGCGCGAGCAGTACTTC. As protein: CSVRDRGREQYF.

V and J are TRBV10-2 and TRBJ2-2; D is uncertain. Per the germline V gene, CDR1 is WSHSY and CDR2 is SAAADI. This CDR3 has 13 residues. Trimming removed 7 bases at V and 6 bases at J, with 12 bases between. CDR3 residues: CASNWKIPGELFF. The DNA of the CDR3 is TGCGCCAGCAATTGGAAGATCCCCGGGGAGCTGTTTTTT.